This T cell receptor beta chain was sequenced during a study of blood T cell repertoires in COVID-19 (dated by TCRdb to about 2020). At the level of the whole study: Samples covering the acute and convalescent phases of COVID-19 were provided by collaborators in the United States, Italy and Spain. Where available, HLA class I and class II types were taken from metadata supplied by the sample provider and were not determined by assay-based typing. Subjects who had been exposed to COVID-19, were actively infected with it, or had recovered from it provided the deeply sampled blood TCRbeta repertoires that made up the dataset. The repertoires were released in a freely available public database meant as a resource for research on the immune response to SARS-CoV-2. The sample metadata nearly always contained a de-identified subject ID, COVID-19 status, age in years and sex. The material from the prospective study consisted of cDNA or gDNA derived from T cells, B-cell-depleted T cells, or PBMCs. Samples came from the ongoing ImmuneRACE study (first 160 participants) plus 1,254 subjects from 6 global collaborators. Beyond this particular receptor, the publication reports: The amount of clinical and demographic metadata varied by source and participant and was provided uncurated.

Comments on this clone: It lacks a known antigen. No qualities accompany the bases; no much larger clone lies one base away.

From the cysteine through the phenylalanine, the CDR3 covers 16 amino acids. Only the CDR3 part of the read is kept: 48 bases, read in frame from the first base. Trimming at the junction amounts to 5 bases on V and 8 bases on J, and the germline ends lie 21 bases apart. The CDR1 and CDR2 encoded by the germline V gene are MDHEN and SYDVKM. TCRbeta CDR3 regions were amplified from genomic DNA by means of the immunoSEQ Assay, a bias-controlled multiplex PCR. On the study's bioinformatics: Nucleated cell counts per sample were estimated from amplification of reference gene primers within the assay. Sequence reads were collapsed and filtered to measure the absolute abundance of every unique TCRbeta CDR3 rearrangement. For each sample, productive Simpson clonality was calculated by taking the square root of Simpson's diversity index across productive rearrangements. The table comes from immuneACCESS by way of TCRdb, which keeps in-frame sequences with V and J called. Part of the clones is missing from these tables; in studies checked, under half for an unresolved V gene and the rest for unknown reasons. V and J calls and clone size are copied from that table; D and trimming were computed from the DNA. For this sample the table gives around 83,000 clones, of which 86% were detected only once. The ten largest clones take up 25% to 30% of the sample.

Each collaborating institution followed its own protocols to collect whole blood in K2EDTA tubes. For TCRbeta analysis, collaborators shipped samples as frozen whole blood, isolated PBMCs, or DNA extracted from either of those sample types. Sequenced sample: peripheral blood. This TCR derives from a middle-aged man with active or convalescent COVID-19. The chain is encoded by TRBV28 joined to TRBJ1-4, and TRBD1 may be the D gene, going by 5 matching bases. The CDR3 sequence is CASSLPTTGSREKLFF. The DNA sequence is TGTGCCAGCAGTCTACCAACAACAGGATCTCGGGAAAAACTGTTTTTT.